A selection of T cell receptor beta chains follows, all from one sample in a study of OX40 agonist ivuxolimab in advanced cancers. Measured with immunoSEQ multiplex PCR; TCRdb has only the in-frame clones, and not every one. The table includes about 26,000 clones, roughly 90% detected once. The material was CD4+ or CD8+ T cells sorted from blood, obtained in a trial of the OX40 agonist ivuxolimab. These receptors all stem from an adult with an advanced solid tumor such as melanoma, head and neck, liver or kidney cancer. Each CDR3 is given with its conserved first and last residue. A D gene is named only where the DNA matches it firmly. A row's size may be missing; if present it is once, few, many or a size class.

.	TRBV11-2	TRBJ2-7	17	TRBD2	TGTGCCAGCAGCTTCCCCCCCGGGGGGGAATTATACTACGAGCAGTACTTC	CASSFPPGGELYYEQYF
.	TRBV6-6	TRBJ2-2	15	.	TGTGCCAGCAGTTACGAGGGGTTAGGGACCGGGGAGCTGTTTTTT	CASSYEGLGTGELFF
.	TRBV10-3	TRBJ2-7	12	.	TGTGCCATCAGTGAGGGGGACTACGAGCAGTACTTC	CAISEGDYEQYF
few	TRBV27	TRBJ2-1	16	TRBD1	TGTGCCAGCAGTTTAGGGTCGGGACAGGGTTACAATGAGCAGTTCTTC	CASSLGSGQGYNEQFF
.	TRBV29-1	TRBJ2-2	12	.	TGCAGCGTTGAAGGGTACACCGGGGAGCTGTTTTTT	CSVEGYTGELFF
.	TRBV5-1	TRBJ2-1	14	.	TGCGCCAGCAGCTTGTATCCGGGTGACAATGAGCAGTTCTTC	CASSLYPGDNEQFF
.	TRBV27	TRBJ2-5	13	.	TGTGCCAGCAGTTTAGTAGGAGAAGAGACCCAGTACTTC	CASSLVGEETQYF
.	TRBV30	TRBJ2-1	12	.	TGTGCCTGGAGTGCCAGGTGGGATGAGCAGTTCTTC	CAWSARWDEQFF
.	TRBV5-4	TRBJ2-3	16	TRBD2	TGTGCCAGCAGCTTGGATAGCGGGAGGGGGGCAGATACGCAGTATTTT	CASSLDSGRGADTQYF
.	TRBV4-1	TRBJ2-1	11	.	TGCGCCAGCAGCCAAGGGAATGAGCAGTTCTTC	CASSQGNEQFF
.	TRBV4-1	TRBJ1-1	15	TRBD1	TGCGCCAGCAGCCACGGACAGGGAGGAAGGACTGAAGCTTTCTTT	CASSHGQGGRTEAFF
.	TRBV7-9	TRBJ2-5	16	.	TGTGCCAGCAGCTTAGTCAGGGGCGGGTATTCAGAGACCCAGTACTTC	CASSLVRGGYSETQYF
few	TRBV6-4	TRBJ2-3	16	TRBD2	TGTGCCAGCAGTTCCCGAGCGGGAGGAGGGACAGATACGCAGTATTTT	CASSSRAGGGTDTQYF
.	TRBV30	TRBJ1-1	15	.	TGTGCCTGGAGTGCTAACACGGACTTTGGCACTGAAGCTTTCTTT	CAWSANTDFGTEAFF
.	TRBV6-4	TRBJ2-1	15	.	TGTGCCAGCAGCCTCAGGGCGAGCGACTACAATGAGCAGTTCTTC	CASSLRASDYNEQFF
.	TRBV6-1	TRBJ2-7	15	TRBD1	TGTGCCAGCAGTGACCTTGGGACAGCCTCCTACGAGCAGTACTTC	CASSDLGTASYEQYF
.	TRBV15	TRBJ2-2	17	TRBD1	TGTGCCACCAGCAGCTGGAAGGACAGGGTGGGTCCCGGGGAGCTGTTTTTT	CATSSWKDRVGPGELFF
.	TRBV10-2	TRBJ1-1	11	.	TGCGCCAGCAGGGAAACTATGGAAGCTTTCTTT	CASRETMEAFF
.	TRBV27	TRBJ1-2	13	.	TGTGCCAGCAGTTTGGGGGGCCTTTATGGCTACACCTTC	CASSLGGLYGYTF
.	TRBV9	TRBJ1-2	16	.	TGTGCCAGCAGCGTAGGCAGCCTTTCGGGAGGCTATGGCTACACCTTC	CASSVGSLSGGYGYTF
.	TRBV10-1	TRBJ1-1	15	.	TGCGCCAGCAGTGAGTCCCCTGGGGCGGACACTGAAGCTTTCTTT	CASSESPGADTEAFF
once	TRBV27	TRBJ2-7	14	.	TGTGCCAGCAGTTTAGGGACTTGGCCCTACGAGCAGTACTTC	CASSLGTWPYEQYF
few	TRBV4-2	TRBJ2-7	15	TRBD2	TGTGCCAGCAGCCAAGGCTCGGGGGGGCCCGACGAGCAGTACTTC	CASSQGSGGPDEQYF
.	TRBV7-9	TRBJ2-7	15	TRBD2	TGTGCCAGCAGCTTAAGACTAGCGGCAATCTACGAGCAGTACTTC	CASSLRLAAIYEQYF
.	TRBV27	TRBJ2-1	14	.	TGTGCCAGCAGGTGGGGCTCTTCCACAAATGAGCAGTTCTTC	CASRWGSSTNEQFF
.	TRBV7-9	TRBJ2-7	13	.	TGTGCCAGCAGCTTACTTAGCGCCTACGAGCAGTACTTC	CASSLLSAYEQYF
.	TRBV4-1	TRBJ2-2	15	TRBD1	TGCGCCAGCAGCCTCCGGGACAGGGGGTCCGGGGAGCTGTTTTTT	CASSLRDRGSGELFF
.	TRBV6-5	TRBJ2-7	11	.	TGTGCCAGCAGTGGGGGCTTACTGCAGTACTTC	CASSGGLLQYF
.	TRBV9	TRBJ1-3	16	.	TGTGCCAGCAGCGTAGTTCCGGGGGAGGCTGGAAACACCATATATTTT	CASSVVPGEAGNTIYF
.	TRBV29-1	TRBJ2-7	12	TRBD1	TGCAGCGCGGGACAGGGCGTCTACGAGCAGTACTTC	CSAGQGVYEQYF
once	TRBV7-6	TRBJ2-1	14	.	TGTGCCAGCAGCTTAGAGCGGGACAACAATGAGCAGTTCTTC	CASSLERDNNEQFF
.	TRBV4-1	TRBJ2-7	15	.	TGCGCCAGCAGCCCAACCGGGACCAGTCCCTACGAGCAGTACTTC	CASSPTGTSPYEQYF
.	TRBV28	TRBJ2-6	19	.	TGTGCCAGCAGGTCTGTACGGTCAGGCATCATCTCTGGGGCCAACGTCCTGACTTTC	CASRSVRSGIISGANVLTF
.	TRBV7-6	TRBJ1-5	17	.	TGTGCCAGCAGCTTAGTCCCGGTAGCAAGGGGCGATCAGCCCCAGCATTTT	CASSLVPVARGDQPQHF
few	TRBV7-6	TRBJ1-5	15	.	TGTGCCAGCAGCCCCGACAGCTCTAGCAATCAGCCCCAGCATTTT	CASSPDSSSNQPQHF
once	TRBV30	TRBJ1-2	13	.	TGTGCCTGGAGCGTCGGGGGGCCCTATGGCTACACCTTC	CAWSVGGPYGYTF
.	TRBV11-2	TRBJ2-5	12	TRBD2	TGTGCCAGCAGCTCACTGGGGAGGGACCAGTACTTC	CASSSLGRDQYF
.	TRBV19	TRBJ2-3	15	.	TGTGCCAGTAGTATTATGAGGGGGGGCGGAGATACGCAGTATTTT	CASSIMRGGGDTQYF
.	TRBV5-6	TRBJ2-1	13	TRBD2	TGTGCCAGCAACAGCGGGGGTCTCAATGAGCAGTTCTTC	CASNSGGLNEQFF
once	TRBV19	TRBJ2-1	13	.	TGTGCCAGTAGTGATGATTTGGACAATGAGCAGTTCTTC	CASSDDLDNEQFF